This TCR beta chain was recorded in a study of T cells in Graves' hyperthyroidism and ophthalmopathy. The germline gives CDR1 LNHDA, CDR2 SQIVND (reference sequence). The CDR3 consists of 15 residues. The V end lost 2 bases, the J end lost 2 bases, and 10 bases lay between the germline ends. This clonotype was seen repeatedly, ten times or more. Amplification of TCR beta CDR3 regions used RNA as the template. First-round RT-PCR with HTBI primers amplified the TCR CDR3 region. MiXCR was run by TCRdb on the multiplex PCR reads, yielding one entry per CDR3 protein. In the table there are approximately 260,000 distinct CDR3 sequences, about 15% of which are singletons.

V gene TRBV19 combines with J gene TRBJ2-1, with a weak D call TRBD2 (6 bases). The clonotype was recovered from a woman in her fifties or sixties with Graves' hyperthyroidism that later progressed to Graves' ophthalmopathy. The source material was blood. As DNA, the CDR3 is TGTGCCAGTAGTATAATCATAGCGGCCTACAATGAGCAGTTCTTC. This gives the protein CASSIIIAAYNEQFF.